This T cell receptor (beta chain) was captured in a study of blood T cells in healthy people across ages. Study context: The capture of about one barcoded beta molecule per two T cells was achieved by template switching. Study conclusions and caveats: Long-lived and aged donors differed, with more naive CD4+ cells and higher diversity in the long-lived. With donor CMV status unknown, expanded clonotype changes were possibly confounded.

The use of a sample-barcoded 5' primer and a J-beta primer mix characterized a second PCR of about 6 to 11 cycles. TCRdb reprocessed the 5' RACE reads with MiXCR, giving one entry per CDR3 protein. The sample includes just under 550,000 distinct CDR3 sequences, around 24% seen only once; the top ten take roughly 10%. Trimming cost V 5 bases and J 6 bases, with 13 bases left between them. The CDR3 loop spans 13 amino acids. The table lists this clonotype with a few counts. Its antigen is still unknown. These data were likewise used in another study, on T cells of mothers and their children. As that report states: It was related mother-child pairs that showed slightly higher overlap than unrelated pairs, without reaching significance.

The V gene is TRBV12-3 or TRBV12-4, the J gene TRBJ1-2; D not resolved. The source of this sequence is a boy younger than 18 in good health. The specimen was blood. Here the CDR3 reads CASSRQTLNGYTF. In DNA, the CDR3 is TGTGCCAGCAGTCGGCAGACCCTCAATGGCTACACCTTC.